Following are 21 T cell receptor beta chains from one sample sequenced in a study of blood T cells in healthy people across ages. The second PCR ran roughly 7 to 11 cycles with a sample-barcoded 5' primer and J-beta primers. Each CDR3 protein is one row after TCRdb ran MiXCR on the 5' RACE reads. This table holds over a million distinct CDR3 sequences, 35% to 45% found once. The sample consisted of blood. The receptors here all came from a young woman in good health.

The rearrangement uses TRBV7-2 and TRBJ2-3; no definite D call. CDR3 size: 14 residues. The germline CDR1 and CDR2 sequences are SGHTA and FQGNSA. Trimming took 2 bases from V and 2 from J, leaving 8 bases between them. The CDR3 is CASSLLGPTDTQYF. The CDR3 nucleotides read TGTGCCAGCAGCTTACTCGGTCCCACAGATACGCAGTATTTT.

This clonotype occurred a few times. The chain links TRBV5-1 to TRBJ1-6; tentative D call: TRBD1 (6 bases). V was shortened by 4 bases and J by 7 bases, with 18 bases between the two germline ends. The CDR3 sequence is 16 residues long. Germline V gene lookup returns CDR1 SGHRS and CDR2 YFSETQ. In DNA, the CDR3 is TGCGCCAGCAGCCCGGGACCGGGACATGTCAATTCACCCCTCCACTTT. Protein: CASSPGPGHVNSPLHF.

Only a few counts were recorded for this clonotype. This sequence joins TRBV27 and TRBJ2-3, with 8 bases that match TRBD2. Unmatched junction bases numbered 11, after V lost 3 bases and J lost 6 bases. CDR1 and CDR2 (germline): MNHEY, SMNVEV (reference sequence). The CDR3 is 16 residues long. The CDR3 coding sequence is TGTGCCAGCAGTTTGAGGCTAGCGGGCCCCTGGGATACGCAGTATTTT. This translates into CASSLRLAGPWDTQYF.

Remarks on this clonotype: A read error is possible here, since a much larger clone lies one base away. The CDR3 carries no conserved terminal phenylalanine or tryptophan, so it likely arises from a read error. The CDR3 bases are TGTGCCAGCAGCTTAATGGTTAGCGGGGCCAAAAACATTCAGTACTCC. It translates to CASSLMVSGAKNIQYS. The chain combines TRBV7-9 with TRBJ2-4; 7 nucleotides agree with TRBD2. Germline assignment: CDR1 SEHNR and CDR2 FQNEAQ (reference sequence). This CDR3 is built from 16 residues. Trimming took 2 bases from V and 1 from J; bases not matched to a gene: 5.

This clonotype has more than one count but fewer than ten. This chain uses TRBV7-6 with TRBJ2-4; either TRBD1 or TRBD2 may fit D (6 bases each). The CDR3 is 16 amino acids. Per the germline V gene, CDR1 is SGHVS and CDR2 is FNYEAQ. V lost 5 bases, J lost 2 bases, and 16 bases lay in between. This CDR3 is CASSPGAGRTKNIQYF. CDR3 DNA: TGTGCCAGCAGCCCAGGGGCGGGGAGGACCAAAAACATTCAGTACTTC. The full variable domain, in which reference TRBV7-6 and TRBJ2-4 provide the parts outside the CDR3, is GAGVSQSPRYKVTKRGQDVALRCDPISGHVSLYWYRQALGQGPEFLTYFNYEAQQDKSGLPNDRFSAERPEGSISTLTIQRTEQRDSAMYRCASSPGAGRTKNIQYFGAGTRLSVL.

As to this clonotype: A read error may be the cause here, since a much bigger clone is one base away. This sequence joins TRBV6-4 and TRBJ2-1; 9 nucleotides match TRBD2. V shed 3 bases and J 10 bases; nucleotides not matched to a gene: 10. The CDR3 sequence is 15 residues long. Per the germline V gene, CDR1 is MRHNA and CDR2 is SNTAGT. The CDR3 protein is CASSDPAGGDYEQFF. The CDR3 DNA follows: TGTGCCAGCAGTGATCCAGCGGGAGGCGACTACGAGCAGTTCTTC.

This clonotype has only a few counts. The chain joins TRBV3-1 to TRBJ2-5; unclear D gene. The CDR3 contains 14 residues. Germline V gives CDR1 LGHDT, CDR2 YNNKEL (reference sequence). V lost 6 bases and J lost 2, with 13 bases in between. The CDR3 is CASRLHSHQETQYF. Written as DNA, the CDR3 is TGTGCCAGCAGACTTCATTCTCATCAAGAGACCCAGTACTTC.

This clonotype was observed a handful of times. V is TRBV4-1 and J is TRBJ1-1; the D is unclear. V lost 1 base, J lost 3 bases, and 6 bases lay in between. Germline V CDR1 and CDR2: MGHRA, YSYEKL. This CDR3 is built from 13 residues. The CDR3 loop reads CASSQVGDTEAFF. For the CDR3, the DNA is TGCGCCAGCAGCCAAGTGGGAGACACTGAAGCTTTCTTT.

The chain couples TRBV15 to TRBJ2-5; weak D call: TRBD2 (6 bases). The CDR3 covers 16 residues. Germline V gene data show CDR1 as LNHNV and CDR2 as YYDKDF (reference sequence). V gave up 0 bases and J gave up 11 bases, with 22 bases separating them. The CDR3 region is CATSRDVGAGRNEQYF. CDR3 sequence (DNA): TGTGCCACCAGCAGAGATGTCGGGGCAGGGAGGAATGAGCAGTACTTC.

This chain connects TRBV2 to TRBJ2-4; D possibly corresponds to TRBD1 (5 bases). The DNA end lines up better with TRBJ2-7; the J call may be wrong. This CDR3 is built from 12 residues. In germline, CDR1 is SNHLY, CDR2 FYNNEI. The CDR3 coding sequence is TGTGCCAGCAGGCCACAGGTCTACGAGCAGTACTTC. As protein: CASRPQVYEQYF.

The rearrangement uses TRBV5-1 and TRBJ1-1, with 9 bases that match TRBD1. The V segment lost 0 bases and the J segment 1 base; nucleotides outside the gene matches: 1. This CDR3 has 15 residues. Looked up from germline, CDR1 is SGHRS and CDR2 is YFSETQ. CDR3 residues: CASSLVTGGNTEAFF. In nucleotides, the CDR3 is TGCGCCAGCAGCTTGGTGACAGGGGGGAACACTGAAGCTTTCTTT.

The chain combines TRBV7-9 with TRBJ1-4; TRBD1 might be the D (5 bases). Germline V lookup: CDR1 SEHNR, CDR2 FQNEAQ (reference sequence). V gave up 2 bases and J gave up 4 bases, with 8 bases separating them. The CDR3 is 14 amino acids. CDR3 nucleotides: TGTGCCAGCAGCTTATTCAGGGATAATGAAAAACTGTTTTTT. This encodes CASSLFRDNEKLFF.

As regards this clonotype: The junction does not match germline at one end; this may be a read error. This sequence joins TRBV10-3 and TRBJ2-1, with D possibly TRBD1 on 6 matching bases. The CDR3 contains 16 residues. Germline CDR1 ENHRY, CDR2 SYGVKD. The chain's CDR3 is CAIQPGPGEGDNEQCF. The CDR3 DNA sequence: TGTGCCATCCAACCAGGTCCAGGGGAAGGGGACAATGAGCAGTGCTTC.

This clonotype was detected only a few times. The chain joins TRBV14 to TRBJ2-1; TRBD2 matches at 12 bases. CDR3 size: 16 residues. Germline V gene lookup returns CDR1 SGHDN and CDR2 FVKESK. Trimming at V came to 4 bases and at J to 3 bases, leaving 4 bases not matched to a gene. CDR3: CASSPGLAGLYNEQFF. The CDR3 DNA follows: TGTGCCAGCAGCCCCGGACTAGCGGGACTCTACAATGAGCAGTTCTTC. Full variable domain (outside the CDR3, taken from reference TRBV14 and TRBJ2-1): EAGVTQFPSHSVIEKGQTVTLRCDPISGHDNLYWYRRVMGKEIKFLLHFVKESKQDESGMPNNRFLAERTGGTYSTLKVQPAELEDSGVYFCASSPGLAGLYNEQFFGPGTRLTVL.

In this sample, this clonotype turned up a few times. This chain joins TRBV5-1 and TRBJ2-5; 13 bases match TRBD2. After removal of 2 bases from V and 7 bases from J, the junction contained 8 bases not matched to a gene. Germline assignment: CDR1 SGHRS and CDR2 YFSETQ. CDR3 length: 16 amino acids. The CDR3 DNA follows: TGCGCCAGCAGCTTCGGGACTAGCGGGACCCAGGGGACCCAGTACTTC. It translates to CASSFGTSGTQGTQYF.

This sequence joins TRBV5-1 and TRBJ2-5; D ambiguous. In germline, CDR1 is SGHRS, CDR2 YFSETQ. The CDR3 contains 15 residues. V shed 0 bases and J shed 8 bases, with 17 bases lying between them. CDR3 sequence reads: CASSLAAELAGTQYF. In nucleotides, the CDR3 is TGCGCCAGCAGCTTGGCAGCCGAACTCGCAGGAACCCAGTACTTC.

In its sample, this clonotype was seen a few times. The chain carries TRBV10-3 and TRBJ2-7; no clear D. Germline V gene sequence: CDR1 ENHRY, CDR2 SYGVKD. This CDR3 is 13 amino acids long. Trimming left V 3 bases short and J 2 bases short, with 8 bases between. The CDR3 bases are TGTGCCATCAGTGACGCAGTGACCTACGAGCAGTACTTC. This gives the protein CAISDAVTYEQYF.

This clonotype came up a few times. The V call is TRBV10-3, the J call TRBJ2-5, with 13 bases fitting TRBD2. The last part of the DNA fits TRBJ2-7 better; the J call may be wrong. Germline V gene sequence: CDR1 ENHRY, CDR2 SYGVKD. The CDR3 runs to 15 residues. For the CDR3, the DNA is TGTGCCATCAGTGACCCGACTAGCGGGGGGTACGAGCAGTACTTC. Residues: CAISDPTSGGYEQYF.

V is TRBV3-1 and J is TRBJ2-1; 9 nucleotides match TRBD2. This CDR3 contains 16 residues. V was clipped by 3 bases and J by 7 bases; unmatched bases: 10. Germline lookup yields CDR1 LGHDT and CDR2 YNNKEL (reference sequence). The CDR3 spells CASSQTTLLAGNEQFF. The CDR3 coding sequence is TGTGCCAGCAGCCAGACTACCCTACTAGCGGGTAATGAGCAGTTCTTC.

This clonotype was seen a handful of times. This rearrangement joins TRBV10-3 to TRBJ2-1, with D possibly being TRBD2 (5 bases). Per germline, CDR1 ENHRY and CDR2 SYGVKD. Trimming stripped 11 bases from V and 5 bases from J, with 16 bases between. The CDR3 is 13 amino acids. The CDR3: CASEASRNNEQFF. CDR3 in DNA: TGTGCCTCCGAGGCTAGCCGAAACAATGAGCAGTTCTTC.

At least ten counts were recorded for this clonotype. The chain employs TRBV4-1 and TRBJ2-7, with 9 bases fitting TRBD2. Germline V lookup: CDR1 MGHRA, CDR2 YSYEKL. This CDR3 is built from 14 residues. V trimming: 3 bases; J trimming: 5 bases; junction bases outside the gene matches: 5. The CDR3 DNA reads TGCGCCAGCAGCCAGGCTAGCGGGAAAAACGAGCAGTACTTC. Its protein is CASSQASGKNEQYF.